This T cell receptor beta chain was identified in a study of T cell clusters in autoimmune cytopenias. TRB rearrangements were amplified by touch-down multiplex PCR with mixed TRB-A/B primers. TCRdb reprocessed the multiplex PCR reads; each CDR3 protein has one entry and no DNA is given. The table for this sample gives approximately 7,000 distinct CDR3 sequences. This clonotype registers medium-sized by frequency. The CDR3 sequence is 12 residues long. Germline V CDR1 and CDR2: LNHDA, SQIVND (reference sequence). Each sample's input was about 270 ng genomic DNA, 35,000 to 40,000 genome equivalents. This same sample was also part of a study on T cell repertoires in aging, cancer and after chemotherapy. In that study: Healthy donor repertoires were recorded over several months to years and showed clear clonal overlap.

This clonotype originated in a human donor in good health. Sequences were obtained from peripheral blood. The chain joins TRBV19 to TRBJ1-1. CDR3 sequence reads: CASSRQNTEAFF.